This T cell receptor beta chain was sequenced for a study of CD8 T cells in ankylosing spondylitis. TCRdb ran MiXCR on the 5' RACE reads and lists one entry per CDR3 protein. The sample includes about 130,000 distinct CDR3 sequences, around 9.3% seen only once; the top ten take more than 3%. This clonotype was recorded at least ten times. The CDR3 spans 18 residues. The germline CDR1 and CDR2 sequences are SGHAT and FQNNGV. What was sequenced was blood, either unsorted or a sorted T cell fraction (not recorded which). The TCR comes from a male donor with ankylosing spondylitis or in good health (not recorded which). The genes are TRBV11-2 and TRBJ1-3; a weak D match, TRBD1 (5 bases). CDR3 nucleotides: TGTGCGGATCTGACCGTTTCTTGGACACCCACGTCTGGAAACACCATATATTTT. Translation: CADLTVSWTPTSGNTIYF.